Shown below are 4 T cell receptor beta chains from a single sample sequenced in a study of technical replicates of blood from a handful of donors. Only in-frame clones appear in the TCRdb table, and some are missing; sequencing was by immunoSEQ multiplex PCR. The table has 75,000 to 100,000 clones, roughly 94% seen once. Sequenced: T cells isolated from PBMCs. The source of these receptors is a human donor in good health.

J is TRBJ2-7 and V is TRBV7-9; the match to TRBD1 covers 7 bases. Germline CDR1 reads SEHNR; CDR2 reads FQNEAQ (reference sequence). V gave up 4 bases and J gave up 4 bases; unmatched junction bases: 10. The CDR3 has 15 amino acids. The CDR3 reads CASSSYDREVYEQYF. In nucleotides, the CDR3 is TGTGCCAGCAGCTCCTATGACAGGGAAGTGTACGAGCAGTACTTC.

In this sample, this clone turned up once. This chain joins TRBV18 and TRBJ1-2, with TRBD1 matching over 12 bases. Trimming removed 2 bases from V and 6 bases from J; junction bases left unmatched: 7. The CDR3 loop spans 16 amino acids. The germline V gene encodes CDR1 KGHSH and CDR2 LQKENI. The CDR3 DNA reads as TGTGCCAGCTCACCAACCGGGACAGGGGGCTTTAATGGCTACACCTTC. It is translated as CASSPTGTGGFNGYTF.

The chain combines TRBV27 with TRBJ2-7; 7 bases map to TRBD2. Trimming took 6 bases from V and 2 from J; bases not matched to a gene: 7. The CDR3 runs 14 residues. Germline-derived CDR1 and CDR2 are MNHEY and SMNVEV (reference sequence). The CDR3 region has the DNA TGTGCCAGCAGCCATCATGGGAGGGCCTACGAGCAGTACTTC. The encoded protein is CASSHHGRAYEQYF.

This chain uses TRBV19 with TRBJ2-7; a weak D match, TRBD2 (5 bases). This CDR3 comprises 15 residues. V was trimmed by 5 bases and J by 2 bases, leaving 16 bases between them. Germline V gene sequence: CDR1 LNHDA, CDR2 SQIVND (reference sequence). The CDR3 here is CASSSMLATTYEQYF. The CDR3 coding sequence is TGTGCCAGTAGTTCGATGCTAGCAACAACCTACGAGCAGTACTTC.